Listed below are T cell receptor beta chains from one sample, sequenced in a study of blood T cell repertoires in COVID-19. Measured with immunoSEQ multiplex PCR; TCRdb has only the in-frame clones, and not every one. This sample has 250,000 to 300,000 clones; less than 85% occur once, and the top ten carry roughly 4.6%. The source material was peripheral blood. These receptors all stem from a man in his sixties who had recovered from COVID-19. Both conserved end residues are part of each CDR3. D genes are given only for firm matches. Size tells how often a clone was seen (once, few, many) or the class of an expanded clone, and some rows leave it out.

NA,TRBJ1-2,NA,TRBV21-1,CASSKRTGHYGYTF,TGTGCCAGCAGCAAGCGGACTGGGCACTATGGCTACACCTTC
NA,TRBJ2-1,TRBD2,TRBV25-1,CASSGVSGSDEQFF,TGTGCCAGCTCCGGGGTTAGCGGGAGTGATGAGCAGTTCTTC
NA,TRBJ1-1,TRBD1,TRBV19,CASCITGGVNTEAFF,TGTGCCAGCTGCATCACAGGGGGCGTGAACACTGAAGCTTTCTTT
NA,TRBJ1-4,TRBD1,TRBV2,CASNRDSKEKLFF,TGTGCCAGCAATCGGGACAGCAAGGAAAAGCTGTTTTTC
NA,TRBJ2-2,NA,TRBV6-1,CASSERAGRAGTGELFF,TGTGCCAGCAGTGAACGAGCCGGTAGGGCGGGAACCGGGGAGCTGTTTTTT
NA,TRBJ2-2,TRBD1,TRBV9,CASSTLTGAGGGELFF,TGTGCCAGCAGCACCTTGACAGGGGCGGGCGGCGGGGAGCTGTTTTTT
NA,TRBJ1-1,TRBD1,TRBV4-1,CASSQRQGAETEAFF,TGCGCCAGCAGCCAACGTCAGGGGGCTGAGACTGAAGCTTTCTTT
NA,TRBJ2-1,TRBD2,TRBV19,CASSVAGAYNEQFF,TGTGCCAGTAGTGTGGCGGGAGCGTACAATGAGCAGTTCTTC
once,TRBJ2-7,NA,TRBV25-1,CASSDWGDRHEQYF,TGTGCCAGCAGTGATTGGGGAGATCGCCACGAGCAGTACTTC
NA,TRBJ1-1,NA,TRBV5-6,CASILTGSTTEAFF,TGTGCCAGCATCCTTACAGGGTCTACCACTGAAGCTTTCTTT
NA,TRBJ2-3,TRBD2,TRBV13,CASSQFTSGRADTQYF,TGTGCCAGCAGCCAATTCACTAGCGGGAGGGCGGATACGCAGTATTTT
once,TRBJ2-2,NA,TRBV5-7,CASSYRSEPGSCFF,NA
few,TRBJ1-5,NA,TRBV10-3,CAISQGDSNQPQHF,TGTGCCATCAGCCAGGGTGATAGCAATCAGCCCCAGCATTTT
NA,TRBJ2-1,NA,TRBV2,CASRRDRYNEQFF,TGTGCCAGCAGGCGGGACAGATACAATGAGCAGTTCTTC
NA,TRBJ2-2,NA,TRBV7-2,CASSLRQNTGELFF,TGTGCCAGCAGCTTGAGGCAGAACACCGGGGAGCTGTTTTTT
NA,TRBJ2-2,NA,TRBV5-4,CASSFGRRENTGELFF,TGTGCCAGCAGCTTCGGTAGGCGGGAAAACACCGGGGAGCTGTTTTTT
NA,TRBJ1-5,TRBD1,TRBV5-6,CASSSRTGSGQPQHF,TGTGCCAGCAGCTCCCGGACAGGAAGTGGACAGCCCCAGCATTTT
NA,TRBJ2-3,NA,TRBV27,CASSLREGLTDTQYF,TGTGCCAGCAGTTTGCGAGAGGGACTCACAGATACGCAGTATTTT
many,TRBJ1-3,NA,TRBV9,CASSPLNGVGNTIYF,TGTGCCAGCAGCCCCCTGAACGGGGTTGGAAACACCATATATTTT
NA,TRBJ2-5,TRBD2,TRBV9,CASSVDPLGLAGSLETQYF,TGTGCCAGCAGCGTAGACCCCCTTGGGCTAGCGGGGTCGTTAGAGACCCAGTACTTC
NA,TRBJ2-2,TRBD2,TRBV3-1/TRBV3-2,CASSPRLAGSHRELFF,TGTGCCAGCAGCCCCCGACTAGCGGGGTCGCATCGGGAGCTGTTTTTT
NA,TRBJ2-1,NA,TRBV18,CASSPANEQFF,TGTGCCAGCTCACCGGCCAATGAGCAGTTCTTC
NA,TRBJ2-7,TRBD1,TRBV5-1,CASSPGDSSYEQYF,TGCGCCAGCAGCCCAGGGGACAGCTCCTACGAGCAGTACTTC
few,TRBJ1-5,NA,TRBV7-2,CASSLAPQGKEHF,TGTGCCAGCAGCTTAGCCCCCCAGGGGAAAGAGCATTTT
NA,TRBJ1-1,TRBD1,TRBV3-1/TRBV3-2,CASSKKARGLVNTEAFF,TGTGCCAGCAGCAAAAAGGCCAGGGGGCTAGTGAACACTGAAGCTTTCTTT
once,TRBJ1-1,NA,TRBV6-4,CASSDPASSTGKAFF,TGTGCCAGCAGTGACCCCGCCTCCAGTACCGGGAAGGCTTTCTTT
NA,TRBJ2-3,TRBD2,TRBV5-8,CASSSKRTSGGLTDTQYF,TGTGCCAGCAGCTCCAAGCGGACTAGCGGGGGATTAACAGATACGCAGTATTTT
NA,TRBJ2-7,TRBD1,TRBV6-5,CASRTTGQLYEQYF,TGTGCCAGCAGGACTACGGGACAGCTCTACGAGCAGTACTTC
NA,TRBJ2-7,TRBD2,TRBV3-1/TRBV3-2,CASSLGLAREQYF,TGTGCCAGCAGCTTGGGACTAGCGAGAGAGCAGTACTTC
NA,TRBJ2-3,TRBD1,TRBV30,CAWTPDRGQITDTQYF,TGTGCCTGGACTCCCGATAGGGGACAGATAACAGATACGCAGTATTTT
NA,TRBJ2-3,TRBD2,TRBV11-2,CASSRRGGGGRPTDTQYF,TGTGCCAGCAGCCGTAGGGGTGGTGGCGGGAGACCCACAGATACGCAGTATTTT
NA,TRBJ2-3,NA,TRBV5-5,CASSPGTLSTDTQYF,TGTGCCAGCAGCCCGGGGACTCTGAGCACAGATACGCAGTATTTT
NA,TRBJ2-7,TRBD2,TRBV19,CASTPGTSGSYEQYF,TGTGCCAGTACACCCGGGACTAGCGGGTCCTACGAGCAGTACTTC
NA,TRBJ2-2,TRBD2,TRBV30,CAWSVLFRLAGGPDTGELFF,TGTGCCTGGAGTGTACTATTTAGGCTAGCGGGAGGCCCCGACACCGGGGAGCTGTTTTTT
NA,TRBJ1-2,NA,TRBV28,CASSFPPAGYGYTF,TGTGCCAGCAGTTTCCCCCCAGCAGGGTATGGCTACACCTTC
NA,TRBJ2-2,TRBD2,TRBV5-1,CASSSGLAGSYRELFF,TGCGCCAGCAGCTCCGGACTAGCGGGGTCCTACAGGGAGCTGTTTTTT
NA,TRBJ2-7,TRBD1,TRBV18,CASSPRDRGRGEQYF,TGTGCCAGCTCACCCCGGGACAGGGGGCGCGGTGAGCAGTACTTC
NA,TRBJ1-5,NA,TRBV19,CASSVSGIGQPQHF,TGTGCCAGTAGTGTCTCGGGGATCGGTCAGCCCCAGCATTTT
NA,TRBJ2-1,NA,TRBV3-1/TRBV3-2,CASRGANEQFF,TGTGCCAGCAGAGGGGCGAATGAGCAGTTCTTC
NA,TRBJ1-2,NA,TRBV5-1,CASSLTGLANYGYTF,TGCGCCAGCAGCTTGACAGGGTTAGCTAACTATGGCTACACCTTC
NA,TRBJ1-5,TRBD1,TRBV7-9,CASSLGQGVQPQHF,TGTGCCAGCAGCCTGGGACAGGGGGTTCAGCCCCAGCATTTT
NA,TRBJ2-1,TRBD1,TRBV29-1,CSVDRQGGRVEQFF,TGCAGCGTTGACCGACAGGGGGGTCGTGTTGAGCAGTTCTTC
NA,TRBJ2-5,NA,TRBV12-3/TRBV12-4,CASKILAQETQYF,TGTGCCAGCAAAATTTTGGCCCAAGAGACCCAGTACTTC
NA,TRBJ1-1,NA,TRBV30,CAWSHSTGWNTEAFF,TGTGCCTGGAGTCATAGCACAGGGTGGAACACTGAAGCTTTCTTT
few,TRBJ1-1,NA,TRBV30,CAWSRTGYTEAFF,TGTGCCTGGAGTCGTACAGGGTACACTGAAGCTTTCTTT
NA,TRBJ2-5,TRBD2,TRBV5-4,CASSYPPGGGQETQYF,TGTGCCAGCAGCTACCCCCCGGGGGGTGGGCAAGAGACCCAGTACTTC